The rows below give T cell receptor beta chains drawn from one sample of a study of CD8 T cells in Susac syndrome. TCRdb analysed the immunoSEQ multiplex PCR reads with MiXCR anew, one entry per CDR3 protein. The sample holds 200,000 to 250,000 distinct CDR3 sequences, 95% seen once. Sequencing input: CD4+ T cells from PBMCs. The source of these receptors is a human donor with multiple sclerosis. The CDR3 runs from the conserved cysteine through the conserved F or W. D genes are given only for firm matches. Clone sizes are given selectively: once, few, many, or a class where the clone is expanded.

CDR3aa,CDR3nt,d_gene,j_gene,abundance,len,v_gene
CASIPSGLSSYEQYF,TGTGCCAGCATCCCTAGCGGGCTTAGCTCCTACGAGCAGTACTTC,TRBD2,TRBJ2-7,NA,15,TRBV28
CASSPVENTEAFF,TGTGCCAGCTCACCTGTTGAGAACACTGAAGCTTTCTTT,NA,TRBJ1-1,NA,13,TRBV18
CASKARAYEQYF,TGTGCCAGCAAGGCCAGAGCCTACGAGCAGTACTTC,NA,TRBJ2-7,once,12,TRBV12-3/TRBV12-4
CASSLISTGTDTQYF,TGTGCCAGCAGCTTAATCAGCACCGGGACAGATACGCAGTATTTT,NA,TRBJ2-3,NA,15,TRBV7-3
CSVPGGQSYEQYF,TGCAGTGTCCCGGGGGGACAGTCCTACGAGCAGTACTTC,NA,TRBJ2-7,NA,13,TRBV20-1
CSAAHTEPQHF,TGCAGTGCTGCCCATACGGAGCCCCAGCATTTT,NA,TRBJ1-5,NA,11,TRBV20-1
CASSVLPSGELFF,TGTGCCAGCAGCGTACTGCCCTCCGGGGAGCTGTTTTTT,NA,TRBJ2-2,once,13,TRBV9
CASSQYRDRAYEQYF,TGTGCCAGCAGCCAATACCGGGACAGGGCATACGAGCAGTACTTC,TRBD1,TRBJ2-7,NA,15,TRBV14
CSATDRTSNQPQHF,TGCAGTGCTACGGACAGGACGAGCAATCAGCCCCAGCATTTT,TRBD1,TRBJ1-5,NA,14,TRBV20-1
CASSLWAGGGYEQYF,TGCGCCAGCAGCTTGTGGGCCGGGGGAGGCTACGAGCAGTACTTC,NA,TRBJ2-7,NA,15,TRBV5-1
CASSSGQGAGQPQHF,TGTGCCAGCAGCAGTGGACAGGGGGCGGGTCAGCCCCAGCATTTT,TRBD1,TRBJ1-5,NA,15,TRBV7-2
CASSQSRTGDVWNTGELFF,TGCGCCAGCAGTCAATCGAGGACAGGGGACGTTTGGAACACCGGGGAGCTGTTTTTT,TRBD1,TRBJ2-2,NA,19,TRBV23-1
CASSPRSGGNTEAFF,TGTGCCAGCAGCCCCCGCTCCGGGGGGAACACTGAAGCTTTCTTT,NA,TRBJ1-1,NA,15,TRBV11-2
CSAQGLTEAFF,TGCAGTGCTCAGGGCCTCACTGAAGCTTTCTTT,NA,TRBJ1-1,NA,11,TRBV20-1
CASSRGTGLGYTF,TGTGCCAGCAGTCGCGGGACAGGGCTAGGCTACACCTTC,TRBD1,TRBJ1-2,NA,13,TRBV13
CSVDVNTDTQYF,TGCAGCGTTGACGTCAACACAGATACGCAGTATTTT,NA,TRBJ2-3,NA,12,TRBV29-1
CASRLGLQDVEAFF,TGTGCCAGCCGCCTCGGTCTACAGGACGTTGAAGCTTTCTTT,NA,TRBJ1-1,NA,14,TRBV5-6
CASRTSGTGRSDTQYF,TGTGCCAGCAGGACCTCCGGGACTGGAAGGTCAGATACGCAGTATTTT,NA,TRBJ2-3,NA,16,TRBV6-1
CSALFSSGGAVNIQYF,TGCAGTGCCCTGTTCTCTAGCGGGGGGGCCGTGAACATTCAGTACTTC,TRBD2,TRBJ2-4,NA,16,TRBV20-1
CASSLNEPTNEQFF,TGTGCCAGCAGTTTGAACGAACCTACCAATGAGCAGTTCTTC,NA,TRBJ2-1,NA,14,TRBV12-3/TRBV12-4
CSVGGTGIYYEQYF,TGCAGCGTTGGTGGGACAGGGATCTACTACGAGCAGTACTTC,TRBD1,TRBJ2-7,NA,14,TRBV29-1
CASNGQGLYEQYF,TGCGCCAGCAACGGACAGGGTCTCTACGAGCAGTACTTC,TRBD1,TRBJ2-7,NA,13,TRBV5-1
CSARTGTGGYGYTF,TGCAGTGCAAGAACCGGGACAGGGGGCTATGGCTACACCTTC,TRBD1,TRBJ1-2,NA,14,TRBV20-1
CASSVAGGTIYEQYF,TGTGCCAGCAGCGTAGCTGGCGGGACGATCTACGAGCAGTACTTC,NA,TRBJ2-7,once,15,TRBV9
CASSVSGGLDTQYF,TGTGCCAGCAGCGTTAGCGGTGGGCTGGATACGCAGTATTTT,NA,TRBJ2-3,NA,14,TRBV9
CASSTQANYGYTF,TGCGCCAGCAGCACACAGGCTAACTATGGCTACACCTTC,NA,TRBJ1-2,NA,13,TRBV5-1
CSSQTDTEAFF,TGCAGTTCTCAAACGGACACTGAAGCTTTCTTT,NA,TRBJ1-1,NA,11,TRBV20-1
CASSLGRLPPGGQETQYF,TGCGCCAGCAGCTTAGGACGTCTGCCCCCGGGAGGCCAAGAGACCCAGTACTTC,TRBD2,TRBJ2-5,NA,18,TRBV5-1
CASTLQTGDQPQHF,TGTGCCAGTACCCTCCAAACAGGGGATCAGCCCCAGCATTTT,TRBD1,TRBJ1-5,NA,14,TRBV19
CASRLIQGISEQFF,TGTGCCAGCAGATTAATACAGGGGATCAGTGAGCAGTTCTTC,TRBD1,TRBJ2-1,NA,14,TRBV28
CASSRDGPTTF,TGCGCCAGCAGCAGAGACGGCCCGACCACCTTC,NA,TRBJ1-2,NA,11,TRBV5-1
CASRKQSPRNTEAFF,TGTGCCAGCAGGAAGCAATCACCCCGGAACACTGAAGCTTTCTTT,NA,TRBJ1-1,once,15,TRBV2
CASSQDTGTSGHTYEQYF,TGTGCCAGCAGCCAAGATACCGGGACTAGCGGCCATACCTACGAGCAGTACTTC,TRBD2,TRBJ2-7,NA,18,TRBV4-2
CASRHGGRSEQFF,TGTGCCAGCAGGCACGGAGGGCGGAGTGAGCAGTTCTTC,NA,TRBJ2-1,NA,13,TRBV12-3/TRBV12-4
CASSPLRTPNQPQHF,TGTGCCAGCAGCCCTCTCAGGACACCAAATCAGCCCCAGCATTTT,NA,TRBJ1-5,NA,15,TRBV12-3/TRBV12-4
CASSYSSSYEQYF,TGTGCCAGCAGTTATTCCTCGTCCTACGAGCAGTACTTC,NA,TRBJ2-7,NA,13,TRBV6-5
CASSALPGQFYEQYF,TGTGCCAGCAGCGCGCTCCCGGGACAGTTCTACGAGCAGTACTTC,TRBD1,TRBJ2-7,NA,15,TRBV6-5
CASSPGGGTISEQFF,TGTGCCAGCAGCCCGGGGGGTGGGACTATAAGTGAGCAGTTCTTC,TRBD2,TRBJ2-1,NA,15,TRBV6-1
CASSRGLEAGYEQYF,TGTGCCAGCAGCCGAGGACTAGAAGCCGGCTACGAGCAGTACTTC,TRBD2,TRBJ2-7,NA,15,TRBV9
CASSLSIGVTSGGYTF,TGTGCCAGCAGCTTATCTATCGGCGTAACAAGCGGAGGCTACACCTTC,NA,TRBJ1-2,NA,16,TRBV11-1
CASSLTGSAQETQYF,TGTGCCAGCAGCTTAACTGGGAGCGCCCAAGAGACCCAGTACTTC,NA,TRBJ2-5,NA,15,TRBV7-3
CARPSLGGARTEAFF,TGTGCCAGGCCTTCTTTGGGGGGGGCGCGGACTGAAGCTTTCTTT,NA,TRBJ1-1,NA,15,TRBV25-1
CSALAGALGEQYF,TGCAGTGCTTTAGCGGGAGCTTTGGGCGAGCAGTACTTC,TRBD2,TRBJ2-7,NA,13,TRBV20-1
CASSLDGSSNEKLFF,TGTGCCAGCAGCCTCGATGGGTCGTCTAATGAAAAACTGTTTTTT,NA,TRBJ1-4,NA,15,TRBV3-1
CAWSPFQYQPQHF,TGTGCCTGGAGTCCTTTTCAGTATCAGCCCCAGCATTTT,NA,TRBJ1-5,NA,13,TRBV30
CSARVNSGTSGYNEQFF,TGCAGTGCTAGGGTAAACTCCGGGACTAGCGGTTACAATGAGCAGTTCTTC,TRBD2,TRBJ2-1,NA,17,TRBV20-1
CASSQLQGKRYGYTF,TGTGCCAGCAGCCAGCTACAGGGCAAGCGGTATGGCTACACCTTC,NA,TRBJ1-2,NA,15,TRBV12-3/TRBV12-4
CSARVSPNSRASSYEQYF,TGCAGTGCTAGAGTCTCCCCCAATTCGCGGGCTAGCTCCTACGAGCAGTACTTC,NA,TRBJ2-7,NA,18,TRBV20-1
CASSSTSFSETQYF,TGTGCCAGCAGCTCGACTAGTTTCTCAGAGACCCAGTACTTC,NA,TRBJ2-5,once,14,TRBV7-2